The 2 T cell receptor beta chains reported below all come from one sample, sequenced in a study of early T cells in non-severe SARS-CoV-2 infection. TCRdb analysed the 5' RACE reads with MiXCR anew, one entry per CDR3 protein. The sample contains 45,000 to 55,000 distinct CDR3 sequences, about 6.5% of which appear only once. The sample was whole blood, taken at baseline. Receptor source: an adult who was a healthcare worker with PCR-confirmed SARS-CoV-2 infection or an uninfected control (not recorded which).

Regarding this clonotype: One base away lies a much larger clone, so this may be a sequencing read error. The rearrangement joins TRBV11-2 to TRBJ2-7, with TRBD1 matching 10 bases. This CDR3 contains 14 residues. Germline CDR1 SGHAT, CDR2 FQNNGV. The ends lost 5 bases at V and 5 bases at J; junction bases unmatched: 6. The CDR3 sequence: CASSGDRGIHEQYF. The CDR3 DNA sequence: TGTGCCAGCAGCGGGGACAGGGGAATCCACGAGCAGTACTTC.

The chain joins TRBV28 to TRBJ1-6; 7 bases map to TRBD1. The CDR3 sequence is 14 residues long. Trimming took 8 bases from V and 6 from J; bases not matched to a gene: 7. From germline, CDR1 is MDHEN and CDR2 SYDVKM. The CDR3, as DNA: TGTGCCAGCCTCTCGCACAGGGGTAATTCACCCCTCCACTTT. It specifies CASLSHRGNSPLHF.